The clone carrying this T cell receptor beta chain was detected many times. The sample is drawn from a study of blood T cell repertoires in COVID-19. The wider study: The United States, Italy and Spain were the sources of the acute and convalescent COVID-19 samples.

In the original workflow: Reference gene primer amplification gave estimated nucleated cell counts. TCRdb keeps only in-frame clones here, not all; method: immunoSEQ multiplex PCR. The V and J calls and clone size are taken from that table; D and trimming were inferred from the DNA. Altogether around 270,000 clones are present, about 86% being singletons, with the ten largest covering roughly 14%. Germline V gene data show CDR1 as MNHNS and CDR2 as SASEGT. The CDR3 is 15 residues long. J was trimmed by 6 bases and V by 3 bases; bases with no gene match: 7. The sequence was collected from a person aged 65-85 years with COVID-19, enrolled during active disease. V usage is TRBV6-1 and J usage is TRBJ2-3; 9 nucleotides align to TRBD2. Sequenced: peripheral blood. The CDR3 DNA reads as TGTGCCAGCAGTGACGTGGGGACTAGCAGTGATACGCAGTATTTT. Its protein product is CASSDVGTSSDTQYF.